This TCR beta chain was recovered during a study of shared clonotypes between healthy human individuals. Each sorted subset replicate got 200 ng genomic DNA, roughly 30,000 genomes. Produced via immunoSEQ multiplex PCR; TCRdb's table is partial and in-frame only. The top ten hold about 1.7% of the sample, which has around 700,000 clones, 55% to 75% seen once. Germline V gives CDR1 SGHAT, CDR2 FQNNGV. V was cut by 5 bases and J by 6 bases, with 20 bases left in between. CDR3 size: 16 residues. Both subsets, CD45RA+ naive and CD45RA-negative memory, were split from the CD4+ cells. Material: memory CD4+ T cells sorted from blood. Subset here: CD45RA-negative fraction. This TCR derives from a woman aged 25 to 39 in good health. V and J are TRBV11-2 and TRBJ2-1; D is unresolved. The CDR3 reads CASSQGRVKSLNEQFF. CDR3 DNA: TGTGCCAGCAGCCAAGGACGAGTTAAATCACTCAATGAGCAGTTCTTC.